These 30 T cell receptor beta chains originate from one sample sequenced in a study of cytomegalovirus exposure and HLA in healthy donors. The PCR was carried out with 60 Vbeta primers and 13 Jbeta primers. The method was immunoSEQ multiplex PCR; TCRdb's version includes in-frame clones alone and lacks a portion of them. The table lists roughly 180,000 clones, roughly 80% of them singletons. Sequences were obtained from PBMCs. All receptors derive from a man between 40 and 49 years old in good health and CMV-seronegative.

The chain employs TRBV19 and TRBJ1-6, with D maybe TRBD1 (5 bases). CDR1 and CDR2 (germline): LNHDA, SQIVND (reference sequence). Trimming pared 5 bases from V and 5 bases from J, leaving 19 bases between. This CDR3 spans 17 amino acids. CDR3 in amino acids: CASSVPGLTRNNSPLHF. CDR3 DNA: TGTGCCAGTAGTGTCCCGGGACTAACACGAAATAATTCACCCCTCCACTTT.

The J gene is TRBJ1-1, the V gene TRBV5-1; unclear D gene. CDR1 and CDR2 (germline): SGHRS, YFSETQ. This CDR3 contains 15 residues. Between the trimmed V and J ends, which lost 1 base and 1 base, there was a span of 11 bases. The CDR3 DNA reads as TGCGCCAGCAGCTTGAGAGGGCAGAGGAACACTGAAGCTTTCTTT. Translation: CASSLRGQRNTEAFF.

This rearrangement joins TRBV21-1 to TRBJ1-2. TRBV21-1 is given as a pseudogene. The CDR3 runs 12 residues. The CDR3 DNA follows: TGTGCCAGCAGCAATGAAGCACTAAACTACACCTTC. Translating it yields CASSNEALNYTF.

The chain employs TRBV27 and TRBJ2-3; 9 bases agree with TRBD2. The trim removed 8 bases at V and 3 bases at J, leaving 12 bases unmatched. From germline, CDR1 is MNHEY and CDR2 SMNVEV (reference sequence). The CDR3 loop spans 16 amino acids. CDR3 sequence reads: CASRSGSGGRTDTQYF. In DNA, the CDR3 is TGTGCCAGCCGCTCGGGGAGCGGGGGGCGTACAGATACGCAGTATTTT.

This chain uses TRBV27 with TRBJ2-5; tentatively, D is TRBD2 (6 bases). Deletions cut 2 bases from V and 7 bases from J, with 17 bases between. The germline gives CDR1 MNHEY, CDR2 SMNVEV (reference sequence). This CDR3 is 15 amino acids long. CDR3 nucleotide sequence: TGTGCCAGCAGTTTAGGGCTAGCGACCCTCGGGACCCAGTACTTC. It specifies CASSLGLATLGTQYF.

The J gene is TRBJ2-1, the V gene TRBV19, with 8 bases identical to TRBD1. V dropped 5 bases and J dropped 0; count of bases not matched to a gene: 9. The germline V gene encodes CDR1 LNHDA and CDR2 SQIVND (reference sequence). This CDR3 region has 17 residues. CDR3 in amino acids: CASSLSRTGSSYNEQFF. The CDR3 DNA follows: TGTGCCAGTAGTCTTTCTCGGACAGGGAGCTCCTACAATGAGCAGTTCTTC. The whole variable domain, remainder taken from reference TRBV19 and TRBJ2-1, is DGGITQSPKYLFRKEGQNVTLSCEQNLNHDAMYWYRQDPGQGLRLIYYSQIVNDFQKGDIAEGYSVSREKKESFPLTVTSAQKNPTAFYLCASSLSRTGSSYNEQFFGPGTRLTVL.

This clone occurred a few times. The rearrangement uses TRBV4-3 and TRBJ1-6, with TRBD1 as a possible D gene (6 bases). The CDR3 contains 15 residues. CDR1 is LGHNA, CDR2 YSLEER, per germline. Trimming took off 0 bases at V and 10 bases at J, with 13 bases between the two ends. Written as DNA, the CDR3 is TGCGCCAGCAGCCAAGAAACAGGGCCGTGGTCACCCCTCCACTTT. Residues: CASSQETGPWSPLHF.

This clone occurred once. The rearrangement uses TRBV5-6 and TRBJ1-2, with 9 nucleotides matching TRBD1. The V gene end was trimmed by 2 bases and the J gene end by 8 bases; junction bases not matched to a gene: 4. CDR1 is SGHDT and CDR2 is YYEEEE in the germline V gene. The CDR3 covers 13 residues. The CDR3 sequence is CASSLQGAHGYTF. DNA of the CDR3: TGTGCCAGCAGCTTACAGGGGGCGCACGGCTACACCTTC.

The CDR3 DNA reads as TGTGCCACCAGCAGAGGACTAGCGGTTTGGGAGCAGTTCTTC. Translated: CATSRGLAVWEQFF. V and J are TRBV15 and TRBJ2-1, with 9 bases lining up with TRBD2. V dropped 1 base and J dropped 10; count of bases not matched to a gene: 5. The CDR3 totals 14 residues. Germline V CDR1 and CDR2: LNHNV, YYDKDF (reference sequence).

The V and J genes are TRBV21-1 and TRBJ1-2; the D call in the table, TRBD1, was not verified against the DNA. TRBV21-1 is marked as a pseudogene. The CDR3 totals 15 residues. The CDR3 reads CASSKGGTGRRGYTF. CDR3 nucleotides: TGTGCCAGCAGCAAAGGGGGGACAGGGAGGAGAGGCTACACCTTC.

The genes are TRBV7-9 and TRBJ2-1; D remains ambiguous. Trimming shortened V by 3 bases and J by 3 bases, and 9 bases separated the two germline ends. CDR1 and CDR2 from the germline V gene are SEHNR and FQNEAQ (reference sequence). The CDR3 spans 14 residues. The CDR3 here is CASSFGNSYNEQFF. Written as DNA, the CDR3 is TGTGCCAGCAGCTTTGGTAACAGCTACAATGAGCAGTTCTTC.

This rearrangement joins TRBV6-1 to TRBJ1-3, with D perhaps matching TRBD1 (5 bases). With 6 bases removed from V and 4 bases from J, the gap between germline ends came to 10 bases. The germline V gene has CDR1 MNHNS and CDR2 SASEGT. This CDR3 contains 13 residues. CDR3 in amino acids: CASREGTGNTIYF. DNA of the CDR3: TGTGCCAGCAGGGAGGGGACGGGAAACACCATATATTTT.

V gene TRBV7-2 combines with J gene TRBJ2-3; 9 bases map to TRBD2. Trimming removed 3 bases from V and 5 bases from J; junction bases left unmatched: 3. The CDR3 is 14 residues long. Germline V gene lookup returns CDR1 SGHTA and CDR2 FQGNSA. Here the CDR3 DNA reads TGTGCCAGCAGCTTTGCGGGGGGGCAAGATACGCAGTATTTT. As protein: CASSFAGGQDTQYF.

This chain connects TRBV28 to TRBJ2-7, with 7 bases lining up with TRBD1. The CDR3 has 15 amino acids. Germline V gene sequence: CDR1 MDHEN, CDR2 SYDVKM. With 3 bases clipped from V and 2 bases from J, the junction kept 7 bases outside the gene matches. Here the CDR3 reads CASSLSSTGAYEQYF. The DNA of the CDR3 is TGTGCCAGCAGTTTGTCGAGTACAGGGGCCTACGAGCAGTACTTC.

This chain links TRBV7-8 with TRBJ1-5; D is uncertain. Germline V CDR1 and CDR2: SGHVS, FQNEAQ. Trimming removed 2 bases at V and 6 bases at J, with 5 bases between. The CDR3 extends over 12 amino acids. The CDR3 DNA reads TGTGCCAGCAGCTTACTTTCTCAGCCCCAGCATTTT. Protein sequence: CASSLLSQPQHF.

This chain links TRBV7-2 with TRBJ1-1, with 7 bases lining up with TRBD1. This CDR3 spans 15 amino acids. V was clipped by 7 bases and J by 2 bases; unmatched bases: 10. The V gene's germline CDR1 is SGHTA and CDR2 FQGNSA. The CDR3 DNA reads TGTGCCAGCACCATTTCGACAGGGAGCAACACTGAAGCTTTCTTT. Translating it yields CASTISTGSNTEAFF.

V usage is TRBV6-5 and J usage is TRBJ2-3; D is possibly TRBD2 (6 bases). The CDR3 has 13 residues. V lost 5 bases and J 5 bases, leaving 11 bases between the germline ends. Per the germline V gene, CDR1 is MNHEY and CDR2 is SVGAGI. The CDR3 DNA follows: TGTGCCAGCAGTCGCCGGGAGCGAGATACGCAGTATTTT. It translates to CASSRRERDTQYF.

The chain has TRBV7-9 and TRBJ1-2; 12 nucleotides agree with TRBD1. The germline CDR1 and CDR2 sequences are SEHNR and FQNEAQ (reference sequence). Germline trimming cut 4 bases from V and 6 bases from J; bases unmatched to any gene: 3. The CDR3 sequence is 14 residues long. The CDR3 nucleotides read TGTGCCAGCAGCTGGGACAGGGGGCTGGATGGCTACACCTTC. This gives the protein CASSWDRGLDGYTF.

The sample holds one count of this clone. This chain uses TRBV5-6 with TRBJ1-1, with 7 bases fitting TRBD1. This CDR3 contains 17 residues. Germline V gene sequence: CDR1 SGHDT, CDR2 YYEEEE. V lost 4 bases and J lost 0; bases outside the gene matches: 12. Written as DNA, the CDR3 is TGTGCCAGCAGCGATTGGACAGGCGATCCTATGAACACTGAAGCTTTCTTT. It encodes CASSDWTGDPMNTEAFF.

The genes are TRBV5-1 and TRBJ2-4, with 10 positions matching TRBD2. Trimming took 2 bases from V and 9 from J; bases not matched to a gene: 14. Per the germline V gene, CDR1 is SGHRS and CDR2 is YFSETQ. The CDR3 has 17 amino acids. CDR3 coding DNA: TGCGCCAGCAGCTTTCCCTCGGTAGCGGGGGGCCCGGGCATTCAGTACTTC. Translated: CASSFPSVAGGPGIQYF.

The chain is built from TRBV6-1 and TRBJ2-7; TRBD2 might be the D (7 bases). The V end was cut by 2 bases, the J end by 3 bases, with 14 bases between. The CDR3 covers 15 residues. Germline V lookup: CDR1 MNHNS, CDR2 SASEGT. DNA for the CDR3: TGTGCCAGCAGTGAATGGGCAGGGGAGGGCTACGAGCAGTACTTC. Amino acids: CASSEWAGEGYEQYF.

The J gene is TRBJ2-1, the V gene TRBV6-5; a possible D gene is TRBD1 (6 bases). Germline CDR1 MNHEY, CDR2 SVGAGI. This CDR3 is built from 14 residues. V was shortened by 0 bases and J by 7 bases, with 10 bases between the two germline ends. CDR3 nucleotides: TGTGCCAGCAGTTACTCCCAGGGGTCGAATGAGCAGTTCTTC. Amino acid sequence: CASSYSQGSNEQFF.

The chain is built from TRBV6-1 and TRBJ2-7, with D maybe TRBD1 (5 bases). The CDR3 is 13 amino acids. CDR1 is MNHNS and CDR2 is SASEGT in the germline V gene. V dropped 1 base and J dropped 3 bases, with 7 bases sitting between them. CDR3 sequence: CASSEGGNYEQYF. In DNA form, the CDR3 reads TGTGCCAGCAGTGAAGGGGGCAACTACGAGCAGTACTTC.

V is TRBV5-6 and J is TRBJ1-5; 11 nucleotides match TRBD1. This CDR3 contains 16 residues. Losses at the gene ends were 4 bases for V and 3 bases for J; bases not matched to a gene: 6. CDR1 and CDR2 from the germline V gene are SGHDT and YYEEEE. In DNA form, the CDR3 reads TGTGCCAGCAGCAGAGGGACAGGGGGGTACAATCAGCCCCAGCATTTT. Its translation is CASSRGTGGYNQPQHF.

The chain is built from TRBV23-1 and TRBJ1-1; D is ambiguous. TRBV23-1 is marked as an open reading frame, function uncertain. The CDR3 is 14 residues long. V was pared by 10 bases and J by 2 bases, with 17 bases between. Here the CDR3 reads CATVAAGHNTEAFF. Written as DNA, the CDR3 is TGCGCCACCGTTGCAGCTGGGCACAACACTGAAGCTTTCTTT.

This clone was detected only a few times. The J gene is TRBJ2-7, the V gene TRBV28; maybe TRBD1 (6 bases). Germline CDR1 and CDR2: MDHEN and SYDVKM. This CDR3 comprises 16 residues. The V and J ends lost 6 bases and 2 bases respectively, with 20 bases between them. The CDR3 nucleotides are TGTGCCAGCAGCCGTAGAAAGGACAGTTCCCCCTACGAGCAGTACTTC. Amino acids: CASSRRKDSSPYEQYF.

J is TRBJ1-1 and V is TRBV18; no firm D call. The V end was cut by 0 bases, the J end by 1 base, with 6 bases between. The CDR3 spans 14 residues. Germline-derived CDR1 and CDR2 are KGHSH and LQKENI. CDR3 DNA: TGTGCCAGCTCACCACCGAGGCAGAACACTGAAGCTTTCTTT. Residues: CASSPPRQNTEAFF.

The chain combines TRBV7-9 with TRBJ2-7; TRBD2 might be the D (6 bases). This CDR3 has 14 amino acids. Germline V gene data show CDR1 as SEHNR and CDR2 as FQNEAQ (reference sequence). V shed 4 bases and J shed 2 bases, with 12 bases lying between them. The CDR3 sequence is CASSSQRVTYEQYF. The CDR3 nucleotides are TGTGCCAGCAGCTCCCAGCGGGTTACCTACGAGCAGTACTTC. Variable domain in full (rest from reference TRBV7-9 and TRBJ2-7): DTGVSQNPRHKITKRGQNVTFRCDPISEHNRLYWYRQTLGQGPEFLTYFQNEAQLEKSRLLSDRFSAERPKGSFSTLEIQRTEQGDSAMYLCASSSQRVTYEQYFGPGTRLTVT.

This clone was detected only a few times. The rearrangement uses TRBV11-2 and TRBJ2-5, with a possible D match to TRBD2 (6 bases). CDR3 length: 13 amino acids. Germline V gives CDR1 SGHAT, CDR2 FQNNGV. Trimming cost V 3 bases and J 3 bases, with 8 bases left between them. CDR3 in DNA: TGTGCCAGCAGCTTCGGCGGGGAAGAGACCCAGTACTTC. This translates into CASSFGGEETQYF.

With respect to this clone: Other DNA sequences in the same sample also yield this CDR3. The CDR3 here is CASSLDRGTGELFF. The CDR3 DNA reads as TGCGCCAGCAGCTTGGATCGGGGGACCGGGGAGCTGTTTTTT. The J gene is TRBJ2-2, the V gene TRBV5-1; D is perhaps TRBD2 (6 bases). Germline V lookup: CDR1 SGHRS, CDR2 YFSETQ. The CDR3 length is 14 residues. V was pared by 0 bases and J by 5 bases, with 8 bases between.